These 4 T cell receptor beta chains were sequenced from one sample in a study of technical replicates of blood from a few donors. Assay used: immunoSEQ multiplex PCR; TCRdb lists only in-frame clones, some missing. The sample has approximately 75,000 clones, 95% to 98% seen once. The source material was T cells isolated from PBMCs. The receptor source for this set is a human donor in good health.

V gene TRBV28 combines with J gene TRBJ1-5; D remains ambiguous. Per the germline V gene, CDR1 is MDHEN and CDR2 is SYDVKM. Trimming stripped 3 bases from V and 7 bases from J, with 22 bases between. The CDR3 is made up of 17 amino acids. The CDR3 region is CASSFGYISQFLQPQHF. CDR3 sequence (DNA): TGTGCCAGCAGTTTCGGGTATATAAGTCAGTTTCTACAGCCCCAGCATTTT.

The chain recombines TRBV5-8 with TRBJ2-5; tentatively, D is TRBD1 (6 bases). Trimming cost V 7 bases and J 2 bases, with 9 bases left between them. Germline V lookup: CDR1 SGHTS, CDR2 YDEGEE. The length of the CDR3 is 12 residues. The CDR3 DNA is TGTGCCAGCGGACAGAGGCAAGAGACCCAGTACTTC. Protein product: CASGQRQETQYF.

V gene TRBV30 combines with J gene TRBJ2-7; 8 bases are shared with TRBD1. In germline, CDR1 is GTSNPN, CDR2 SVGIG (reference sequence). This CDR3 has 12 residues. Trimming at V came to 0 bases and at J to 8 bases, leaving 3 bases not matched to a gene. The CDR3 sequence: CAWSVGQGKQYF. CDR3 coding DNA: TGTGCCTGGAGTGTTGGACAGGGCAAGCAGTACTTC.

The rearrangement links TRBV5-1 to TRBJ2-1, with 16 bases lining up with TRBD2. The CDR3 runs 15 residues. Germline CDR1 reads SGHRS; CDR2 reads YFSETQ. The V gene end was trimmed by 4 bases and the J gene end by 8 bases; junction bases not matched to a gene: 3. CDR3 amino acids: CASSHGTSGRDEQFF. The CDR3 DNA reads as TGCGCCAGCAGCCACGGGACTAGCGGGAGGGATGAGCAGTTCTTC.